This TCR beta chain was identified during a study of T cells expressing NK-cell markers. Study overall: HCMV seropositivity characterized most of the eight sequenced donors, and seronegativity one.

This CDR3 is 17 amino acids long. Germline values: CDR1 SGHVS, CDR2 FNYEAQ. TCR beta cDNA was generated via 5'RACE template switching incorporating UMIs. TCRdb reprocessed the 5' RACE reads and stores each CDR3 protein as one record, lacking DNA. Recorded for this sample: 300,000 to 450,000 distinct CDR3 sequences. Notes on the study in general: In about six donors, dominant CD3+CD56+NKG2C+ clonotypes ranked among the top 10 CD8+ clonotypes. A few of the donors also had these clonotypes leading their CD3+CD56-NKG2C+ fraction.

Details on this clonotype: Its antigen is not known.

The gene calls are TRBV7-6 and TRBJ1-6; TCRdb's D gene call, TRBD1, goes unchecked for lack of DNA. The sequence derives from a man aged 18 to 69 in good health. What was sequenced was blood T cells: a sorted CD56 or NKG2C T cell subset, CD4+ or CD8+ T cells, or bulk PBMC T cells (not recorded which). The CDR3 is CASSVVSRSAGVSPLHF.